This entry features one T cell receptor beta chain sequence. The antigen is undetermined. This entry belongs to a study of OX40 agonist ivuxolimab in advanced cancers. Study context: Ivuxolimab is a fully human IgG2 antibody that activates OX40 (CD134). A diagnosis of hepatocellular carcinoma, melanoma, renal cell or head and neck cancer was present in dose-escalation patients.

Study conclusions and caveats: Both CD4+ and CD8+ T cell populations in blood had undergone clonal expansion by week 6 at 0.1 to 3.0 mg/kg.

Using immunoSEQ multiplex PCR, the repertoire was profiled, and TCRdb retains in-frame clones only, with some absent. The sample lists about 67,000 clones, around 86% occurring once. Germline CDR1 reads SEHNR; CDR2 reads FQNEAQ (reference sequence). The length of the CDR3 is 19 residues. Germline trimming cut 5 bases from V and 0 bases from J; bases unmatched to any gene: 14. Sequencing used CD4+ or CD8+ T cells sorted from blood, obtained in a trial of the OX40 agonist ivuxolimab. The sequence was obtained from an adult with an advanced solid tumor such as melanoma, head and neck, liver or kidney cancer. The rearrangement joins TRBV7-9 to TRBJ2-4; 9 nucleotides align to TRBD1. The DNA of the CDR3 is TGTGCCAGCAGCCCCGTCCCGGGACAGGGTTTGGCAGCCAAAAACATTCAGTACTTC. Translated, it gives CASSPVPGQGLAAKNIQYF.